Listed below are T cell receptor beta chains from one sample, sequenced in a study of blood T cell repertoires in COVID-19. Data came from immunoSEQ multiplex PCR; TCRdb stores just in-frame clones and leaves some out. The data contain roughly 240,000 clones, approximately 90% of them seen just once; the ten biggest clones take up 0.87%. The sample consisted of PBMCs or T cells enriched from blood (not recorded which). The receptors were sampled from a man aged 45-65 years who had been exposed to COVID-19. Both conserved end residues are part of each CDR3. A D gene is named only where the DNA matches it firmly. Clone size is given for some rows only: seen once, a few or many times, or a class if the clone is expanded.

V gene	D gene	clone size	J gene	CDR3 DNA	CDR3 protein
TRBV19	-	once	TRBJ1-5	TGTGCCAGTAGTACCCAACAGGGTGCCTCCCAGCCCCAGCATTTT	CASSTQQGASQPQHF
TRBV5-1	-	once	TRBJ1-4	TGCGCCAGCAGCCCGGGAGCTAATGAAAAACTGTTTTTT	CASSPGANEKLFF
TRBV5-1	-	-	TRBJ1-1	TGCGCCAGCAGCCCCCTAGTCGGGGGCACTGAAGCTTTCTTT	CASSPLVGGTEAFF
TRBV6-5	-	once	TRBJ1-1	TGTGCCGAGGGAGGCCCAACTGAAGCTTTCTTT	CAEGGPTEAFF
TRBV5-1	TRBD1	-	TRBJ1-1	TGCGCCAGCAGCCCGGGACAGATGAACACTGAAGCTTTCTTT	CASSPGQMNTEAFF
TRBV18	-	once	TRBJ2-2	TGTGCCAGCTCTCCGGACAGTAACACCGGGGAGCTGTTTTTT	CASSPDSNTGELFF
TRBV5-1	TRBD1	-	TRBJ2-2	TGCGCCAGCAGCCCCGACAGGGGTGCCGGGGAGCTGTTTTTT	CASSPDRGAGELFF
TRBV5-6	TRBD1	-	TRBJ1-1	TGTGCCAGCAGCCTGGGACAGGGGTACACTGAAGCTTTCTTT	CASSLGQGYTEAFF
TRBV10-3	-	-	TRBJ2-7	TGTGCCATCAGTGACCCAGGACAGAGATCCTACGAGCAGTACTTC	CAISDPGQRSYEQYF
TRBV11-3	-	few	TRBJ1-6	TGTGCCAGCAGCTTAGAACAGGGATACAAGTCACCCCTCCACTTT	CASSLEQGYKSPLHF
TRBV6-5	-	-	TRBJ1-1	TGTGCCAGCAGCCGCAGTCTGAACACTGAAGCTTTCTTT	CASSRSLNTEAFF
TRBV4-1	-	-	TRBJ1-4	TGCGCCAGCAGCCAAGAACTTAACAGGGTTTGGGAAAAACTGTTTTTT	CASSQELNRVWEKLFF
TRBV28	-	-	TRBJ2-7	TGTGCCAGCACCCCAGGGGAATTCGAGCAGTACTTC	CASTPGEFEQYF
TRBV19	-	-	TRBJ2-7	TGTGCCAGTAGTATTAATGCCCTGGGAGGCCACGAGCAGTACTTC	CASSINALGGHEQYF
TRBV29-1	-	-	TRBJ1-2	TGCAGCGTTGATGAGGTACAGGGAAGTTATGGCTACACCTTC	CSVDEVQGSYGYTF
TRBV30	-	-	TRBJ1-5	TGTGCCTGGAGCCCCAAGTCCAGGGTCGATCAGCCCCAGCATTTT	CAWSPKSRVDQPQHF
TRBV9	-	-	TRBJ1-3	TGTGCCAGCAGCGTAGAGGGGTGGACATCTGGAAACACCATATATTTT	CASSVEGWTSGNTIYF
TRBV19	-	-	TRBJ1-2	TGTGCCAGTAGTATAGCCAGGTATGGCGGCTACACCTTC	CASSIARYGGYTF
TRBV5-1	TRBD1	-	TRBJ1-1	TGCGCCAGCAGCACCCTGGGACAGGGTACTGCTGAAGCTTTCTTT	CASSTLGQGTAEAFF
TRBV5-1	-	-	TRBJ1-5	TGCGCCAGCAGCTTGGGACATAATCAGCCCCAGCATTTT	CASSLGHNQPQHF
TRBV5-1	-	-	TRBJ2-4	TGCGCCAGCAGCTCTACAGTAGCCAAAAACATTCAGTACTTC	CASSSTVAKNIQYF
TRBV3-1/TRBV3-2	-	-	TRBJ1-5	TGTGCCAGCAGCCAAGGGACAGACAACGGGCAGCCCCAGCATTTT	CASSQGTDNGQPQHF
TRBV9	TRBD1	-	TRBJ1-2	TGTGCCAGCAGCGTAGTTCCAGGGACAGGCTATGGCTACACCTTC	CASSVVPGTGYGYTF
TRBV6-4	TRBD1	-	TRBJ1-2	TGTGCCAGCAGCCCCACCGGGACAGGGACGTTCGGCTACACCTTC	CASSPTGTGTFGYTF
TRBV6-5	-	-	TRBJ2-3	TGTGCCAGCAGTTACGGCCAGAACACAGATACGCAGTATTTT	CASSYGQNTDTQYF
TRBV29-1	TRBD1	-	TRBJ1-2	TGCAGCTACCGGACAGGGACACTCGATGGCTACACCTTC	CSYRTGTLDGYTF
TRBV13	-	-	TRBJ2-1	TGTGCCAGCAGTATAAGCCCCGGCGGGACCTACAATGAGCAGTTCTTC	CASSISPGGTYNEQFF
TRBV5-1	TRBD2	-	TRBJ2-7	TGCGCCAGCCAACGGGGGGTCTCCTCCGAGCAGTACTTC	CASQRGVSSEQYF
TRBV5-5	TRBD1	few	TRBJ1-5	TGTGCCAGCAGCCAAGAGCTGGGACAGGTAACTCAGCCCCAGCATTTT	CASSQELGQVTQPQHF
TRBV4-1	-	-	TRBJ2-3	TGCGCCAGCAGCCAGGGGGGGGCGGGATCTTCCACAGATACGCAGTATTTT	CASSQGGAGSSTDTQYF
TRBV11-2	-	-	TRBJ1-2	TGTGCCAGCAGCTTAGTGGGGAGGGTCGTTTCGGGCTACACCTTC	CASSLVGRVVSGYTF
TRBV12-3/TRBV12-4	TRBD1	-	TRBJ1-6	TGTGCCAGCAGTGGACAGGTTGATTCACCCCTCCACTTT	CASSGQVDSPLHF
TRBV19	-	many	TRBJ2-3	TGTGCCAGCTGTGACCGACATGGTCGGTGCGATACGCAGTATTTT	CASCDRHGRCDTQYF
TRBV4-1	-	-	TRBJ2-3	TGCGCCAGCAGCCAAGAGGCGGGGGCCAACACAGATACGCAGTATTTT	CASSQEAGANTDTQYF
TRBV4-2	TRBD1	-	TRBJ2-3	TGTGCCAGCAGCCGAGGGACAGCTCATGGCACAGATACGCAGTATTTT	CASSRGTAHGTDTQYF
TRBV30	-	-	TRBJ2-5	TGTGCCTGGAGTAAAGGCGGGACCCTCCAAGAGACCCAGTACTTC	CAWSKGGTLQETQYF
TRBV19	TRBD2	-	TRBJ2-5	TGTGCCAGTAGTATAGATGGCCCAGCGGGAGGAGAGACCCAGTACTTC	CASSIDGPAGGETQYF
TRBV7-3	TRBD2	-	TRBJ2-3	TGTGCCAGCAGCTTATTCCCCCCAATAGCGGGCATAAACGAACGGGGGACAGATACGCAGTATTTT	CASSLFPPIAGINERGTDTQYF
TRBV5-1	-	-	TRBJ2-1	TGCGCCAGCAGCCACACTAGTTTTGAGCAGTTCTTC	CASSHTSFEQFF
TRBV6-6	-	-	TRBJ1-5	TGTGCCAGCAGTTCGTACAGGGCATCGGGCAATCAGCCCCAGCATTTT	CASSSYRASGNQPQHF
TRBV5-1	-	-	TRBJ1-1	TGCGCCAGCAGCTTGTTGGGGCTAAGGAACACTGAAGCTTTCTTT	CASSLLGLRNTEAFF
TRBV2	-	-	TRBJ1-5	TGTGCCACCAGGTTAAGCAATCAGCCCCAGCATTTT	CATRLSNQPQHF
TRBV29-1	TRBD1	few	TRBJ2-5	TGCAGCGTTGGGCCCGGGACAGGGGGCGCGCGGGAGACCCAGTACTTC	CSVGPGTGGARETQYF
TRBV5-6	-	-	TRBJ2-5	TGTGCCAGCAGCTTGGGAACGGGAGAGACCCAGTACTTC	CASSLGTGETQYF
TRBV30	TRBD1	-	TRBJ1-5	TGTGCCTGGAGTGCTAGGGGGCAGAACAATCAGCCCCAGCATTTT	CAWSARGQNNQPQHF
TRBV5-1	-	-	TRBJ1-6	TGCGCCAGCAGCTTGGCCTCCGGGGATAATTCACCCCTCCACTTT	CASSLASGDNSPLHF
TRBV27	TRBD2	-	TRBJ2-1	TGTGCCAGCATGAGGCTAGCGGGGCGGTCCGATGAGCAGTTCTTC	CASMRLAGRSDEQFF
TRBV10-3	-	-	TRBJ1-6	TGTGCCACTAGCGGGCAGGGTGACCAATCACCCCTCCACTTT	CATSGQGDQSPLHF
TRBV6-6	TRBD1	many	TRBJ1-2	TGTGCCAGCAGTTATCATATGGTCGGACAGGGGACTGGCTACACCTTC	CASSYHMVGQGTGYTF
TRBV6-5	-	once	TRBJ2-5	TGTGCCAGCAGTTATACTAGCTTGGAGACCCAGTACTTC	CASSYTSLETQYF
TRBV9	-	once	TRBJ2-7	TGTGCCAGCAGTAGTCCGGGAGGGGGCACACATTCCTACGAGCAGTACTTC	CASSSPGGGTHSYEQYF
TRBV7-8	-	-	TRBJ1-2	TGTGCCAGCAGCTACGGGGGAGGTCTCTATGGCTACACCTTC	CASSYGGGLYGYTF
TRBV27	TRBD1	-	TRBJ1-1	TGTGCCAGCAGTTTAAAGGAGGGGGCCGGAACTGAAGCTTTCTTT	CASSLKEGAGTEAFF
TRBV5-1	TRBD2	-	TRBJ2-1	TGCGCCAGCAGCTCCTCCCTAGCGGGAGCTTACAATGAGCAGTTCTTC	CASSSSLAGAYNEQFF